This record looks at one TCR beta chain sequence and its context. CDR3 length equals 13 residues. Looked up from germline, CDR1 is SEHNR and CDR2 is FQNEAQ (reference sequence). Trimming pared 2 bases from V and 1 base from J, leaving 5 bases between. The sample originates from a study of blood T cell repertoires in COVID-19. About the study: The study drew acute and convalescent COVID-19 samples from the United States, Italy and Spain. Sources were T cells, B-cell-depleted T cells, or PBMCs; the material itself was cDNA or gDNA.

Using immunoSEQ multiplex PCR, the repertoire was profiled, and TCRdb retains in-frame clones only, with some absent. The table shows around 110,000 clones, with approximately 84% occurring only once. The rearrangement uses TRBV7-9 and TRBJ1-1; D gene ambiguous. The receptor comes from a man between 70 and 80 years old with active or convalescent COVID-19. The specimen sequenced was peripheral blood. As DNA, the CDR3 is TGTGCCAGCAGCTTACCCCGGAACACTGAAGCTTTCTTT. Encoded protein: CASSLPRNTEAFF.